This entry lists 5 T cell receptor beta chains sequenced from one sample in a study of blood T cell repertoires in COVID-19. Using immunoSEQ multiplex PCR, the repertoire was profiled, and TCRdb retains in-frame clones only, with some absent. Of 100,000 to 150,000 clones listed, roughly 90% were seen once; the top ten hold roughly 18%. The specimen sequenced was peripheral blood. Receptors were obtained from a man between 45 and 60 years old with active or convalescent COVID-19.

This chain connects TRBV4-3 to TRBJ2-7; TRBD2 matches at 7 bases. Germline assignment: CDR1 LGHNA and CDR2 YSLEER. The CDR3 covers 16 residues. V lost 0 bases to trimming and J lost 3 bases; unmatched junction nucleotides: 8. This chain's CDR3 is CASSQDEGGTLYEQYF. The CDR3 nucleotides are TGCGCCAGCAGCCAAGATGAGGGAGGGACTCTCTACGAGCAGTACTTC.

The J gene is TRBJ1-3, the V gene TRBV18, with a weak D call TRBD1 (5 bases). Germline CDR1 KGHSH, CDR2 LQKENI. V lost 3 bases to trimming and J lost 4 bases, with 10 bases between them. There are 14 residues in the CDR3. CDR3 coding DNA: TGTGCCAGCTCACCCCGGGACTTAGGAAACACCATATATTTT. It codes for CASSPRDLGNTIYF.

This sequence joins TRBV29-1 and TRBJ2-5, with D possibly matching TRBD1 (6 bases). CDR3 length equals 13 residues. Trimming left V 6 bases short and J 4 bases short, with 15 bases between. Germline CDR1 is SQVTM and CDR2 is ANQGSEA. The CDR3 DNA is TGCAGCGTCGCTCAGGGGAATCGAGAGACCCAGTACTTC. Translated, it gives CSVAQGNRETQYF.

The V and J genes are TRBV27 and TRBJ1-6, with D perhaps matching TRBD1 (6 bases). The V gene's germline CDR1 is MNHEY and CDR2 SMNVEV (reference sequence). The CDR3 loop spans 19 amino acids. The germline V and J ends were trimmed by 0 bases and 0 bases, with 15 bases remaining between them. CDR3: CASSLSPSRGSSYNSPLHF. DNA of the CDR3: TGTGCCAGCAGTTTATCCCCCTCAAGGGGGAGCTCCTATAATTCACCCCTCCACTTT.

The V and J genes are TRBV3-1 (or the pseudogene TRBV3-2) and TRBJ1-2; maybe TRBD1 (5 bases). Germline V gives CDR1 LGHDT, CDR2 YNNKEL (reference sequence). V lost 3 bases to trimming and J lost 2 bases, with 10 bases between them. The CDR3 loop spans 14 amino acids. In nucleotides, the CDR3 is TGTGCCAGCAGCCATTCAGGGAACAACTATGGCTACACCTTC. The encoded protein is CASSHSGNNYGYTF.